The 24 T cell receptor beta chains in this list originate from one sample, sequenced in a study of blood T cell repertoires in COVID-19. Clones were sequenced by immunoSEQ multiplex PCR, and TCRdb holds only the in-frame ones, with some missing. The sample carries approximately 150,000 clones, over 80% recorded once. The sequenced material came from peripheral blood. Every receptor here comes from a woman in her forties or fifties with acute or convalescent COVID-19.

The CDR3 reads CAISVGRGYYNEQFF. CDR3 nucleotides: TGTGCCATCAGTGTTGGGCGGGGATACTACAATGAGCAGTTCTTC. The chain combines TRBV10-3 with TRBJ2-1; possibly TRBD2 for D (6 bases). CDR3 length equals 15 residues. Trimming cost V 4 bases and J 3 bases, with 13 bases left between them. From germline, CDR1 is ENHRY and CDR2 SYGVKD.

This clone was seen only once. The chain employs TRBV7-3 and TRBJ2-3, with a tentative D call TRBD1 (6 bases). Trimming pared 0 bases from V and 6 bases from J, leaving 10 bases between. Germline V gene sequence: CDR1 SGHTA, CDR2 FQGTGA. CDR3 length equals 14 residues. Here the CDR3 reads CASSLTLRGDTQYF. The CDR3 coding sequence is TGTGCCAGCAGCTTAACGTTAAGGGGGGATACGCAGTATTTT.

The chain is built from TRBV5-5 and TRBJ2-2; TRBD1 aligns across 8 bases. The V and J ends lost 3 bases and 5 bases, in that order; junction bases with no gene match: 0. This CDR3 comprises 13 residues. Germline loops: CDR1 SGHKS, CDR2 YYEKEE (reference sequence). The CDR3 region is CASSWTGTGELFF. As DNA, the CDR3 is TGTGCCAGCAGCTGGACAGGGACCGGGGAGCTGTTTTTT. Full variable domain (remainder filled in from reference TRBV5-5 and TRBJ2-2): DAGVTQSPTHLIKTRGQQVTLRCSPISGHKSVSWYQQVLGQGPQFIFQYYEKEERGRGNFPDRFSARQFPNYSSELNVNALLLGDSALYLCASSWTGTGELFFGEGSRLTVL.

V usage is TRBV5-5 and J usage is TRBJ1-2; D remains unclear. The CDR3 runs to 14 residues. Germline values: CDR1 SGHKS, CDR2 YYEKEE (reference sequence). V lost 1 base, J lost 0 bases, and 7 bases lay in between. CDR3 loop: CASSLTLANYGYTF. The CDR3 coding sequence is TGTGCCAGCAGCTTGACCCTAGCTAACTATGGCTACACCTTC.

The CDR3 is CASSLTAAYEQYF. Here the CDR3 DNA reads TGTGCCAGCAGTTTGACAGCCGCCTACGAGCAGTACTTC. The chain has TRBV12-3 or TRBV12-4 and TRBJ2-7, with a tentative D call TRBD1 (5 bases). V lost 3 bases and J 2 bases, leaving 8 bases between the germline ends. The CDR3 covers 13 residues.

This clone was found once. The chain has TRBV27 and TRBJ1-5; 10 positions match TRBD1. Germline V gene sequence: CDR1 MNHEY, CDR2 SMNVEV (reference sequence). V lost 5 bases, J lost 5 bases, and 6 bases stayed unmatched. The CDR3 consists of 15 residues. CDR3 nucleotide sequence: TGTGCCAGCAGTGGGTTGACAGGGGGCGATCAGCCCCAGCATTTT. Translating it yields CASSGLTGGDQPQHF.

The chain combines TRBV25-1 with TRBJ1-2; TRBD1 might be the D (5 bases). The ends were cut back, 5 bases at V and 4 bases at J, with 17 bases in the middle. The CDR3 contains 15 residues. Germline CDR1 and CDR2: MGHDK and SYGVNS. The CDR3 DNA reads as TGTGCCAGCAGTCCTCGGGACGGGAGGGCCTATGGCTACACCTTC. This gives the protein CASSPRDGRAYGYTF.

The table lists this clone with a count of one. The chain is built from TRBV12-3 or TRBV12-4 and TRBJ2-7; a possible D gene is TRBD2 (5 bases). V was pared by 3 bases and J by 5 bases, with 11 bases between. CDR3 length: 13 amino acids. CDR3 DNA: TGTGCCAGCAGTTTCCTGGGGAGCGACGAGCAGTACTTC. Amino acid sequence: CASSFLGSDEQYF.

This clone was observed a single time. The chain is built from TRBV6-5 and TRBJ1-2; tentative D call: TRBD1 (6 bases). V shed 3 bases and J shed 3 bases, with 11 bases lying between them. The CDR3 sequence is 14 residues long. Looked up from germline, CDR1 is MNHEY and CDR2 is SVGAGI. The CDR3 region has the DNA TGTGCCAGCAGTTATTCGGCAGGGGACTATGGCTACACCTTC. It translates to CASSYSAGDYGYTF.

This clone was recorded at least ten times. The chain is built from TRBV5-1 and TRBJ2-7; 8 bases match TRBD1. V gave up 0 bases and J gave up 2 bases; unmatched junction bases: 7. The CDR3 totals 16 residues. Germline V gene data show CDR1 as SGHRS and CDR2 as YFSETQ. The CDR3 region is CASSLGRTGQTYEQYF. In DNA, the CDR3 is TGCGCCAGCAGCTTGGGGAGGACAGGGCAAACCTACGAGCAGTACTTC. Full variable domain (missing parts from reference TRBV5-1 and TRBJ2-7): KAGVTQTPRYLIKTRGQQVTLSCSPISGHRSVSWYQQTPGQGLQFLFEYFSETQRNKGNFPGRFSGRQFSNSRSEMNVSTLELGDSALYLCASSLGRTGQTYEQYFGPGTRLTVT.

V is TRBV4-2 and J is TRBJ1-1; a possible D gene is TRBD1 (6 bases). CDR3 length: 15 amino acids. V shed 4 bases and J shed 3 bases, with 15 bases lying between them. Germline assignment: CDR1 LGHNA and CDR2 YNFKEQ. CDR3 sequence reads: CASSLGTRVYTEAFF. In DNA form, the CDR3 reads TGTGCCAGCAGCCTGGGGACACGGGTCTACACTGAAGCTTTCTTT.

This clone was seen a single time. This chain uses TRBV27 with TRBJ1-1; 7 positions match TRBD1. The junction had 5 bases not matched to a gene; V was cut back by 2 bases and J by 5 bases. CDR1 and CDR2 (germline): MNHEY, SMNVEV (reference sequence). This CDR3 is built from 14 residues. The DNA of the CDR3 is TGTGCCAGCAGTTTAGAGGGGGCGCTTACTGAAGCTTTCTTT. This encodes CASSLEGALTEAFF.

There are a few counts of this clone. This chain joins TRBV3-1 (or the pseudogene TRBV3-2) and TRBJ2-7; 8 nucleotides align to TRBD2. CDR1 and CDR2 from the germline V gene are LGHDT and YNNKEL (reference sequence). V dropped 4 bases and J dropped 6; count of bases not matched to a gene: 5. The CDR3 loop spans 13 amino acids. CDR3 DNA sequence: TGTGCCAGCAGCCGCAGCGGGAGTCCCGAGCAGTACTTC. Its protein product is CASSRSGSPEQYF.

The V gene is TRBV30, the J gene TRBJ1-5; 8 bases are a match to TRBD1. Germline V gene sequence: CDR1 GTSNPN, CDR2 SVGIG (reference sequence). The V gene end was trimmed by 2 bases and the J gene end by 2 bases; junction bases not matched to a gene: 2. The CDR3 totals 14 residues. The CDR3 bases are TGTGCCTGGAGTCCGACAGGGGGCAATCAGCCCCAGCATTTT. Protein product: CAWSPTGGNQPQHF.

The J gene is TRBJ2-7, the V gene TRBV18, with D possibly being TRBD1 (6 bases). Deletions cut 3 bases from V and 3 bases from J, with 12 bases between. The CDR3 is 14 amino acids. Germline V gene sequence: CDR1 KGHSH, CDR2 LQKENI. CDR3 region: CASSPFGDNYEQYF. In DNA, the CDR3 is TGTGCCAGCTCACCTTTTGGGGACAACTACGAGCAGTACTTC. The full variable domain, with the rest looked up from reference TRBV18 and TRBJ2-7, is NAGVMQNPRHLVRRRGQEARLRCSPMKGHSHVYWYRQLPEEGLKFMVYLQKENIIDESGMPKERFSAEFPKEGPSILRIQQVVRGDSAAYFCASSPFGDNYEQYFGPGTRLTVT.

The V call is TRBV19, the J call TRBJ2-4; 10 nucleotides match TRBD1. V dropped 4 bases and J dropped 9; count of bases not matched to a gene: 3. The CDR3 spans 13 residues. CDR1 is LNHDA and CDR2 is SQIVND in the germline V gene (reference sequence). The CDR3 nucleotides are TGTGCCAGTAGTACGGACAGGGGGGGCATTCAGTACTTC. It is translated as CASSTDRGGIQYF.

CDR3: CASSREGVKYYGYTF. In nucleotides, the CDR3 is TGTGCCAGCAGTCGTGAAGGGGTTAAGTACTATGGCTACACCTTC. The V gene is TRBV2, the J gene TRBJ1-2; D is perhaps TRBD1 (5 bases). The ends were cut back, 5 bases at V and 3 bases at J, with 16 bases in the middle. The CDR3 has 15 residues. CDR1 SNHLY and CDR2 FYNNEI come from the germline V gene.

The chain recombines TRBV4-1 with TRBJ1-1; the D is unclear. Germline V CDR1 and CDR2: MGHRA, YSYEKL. The CDR3 is 14 amino acids. V was shortened by 0 bases and J by 7 bases, with 12 bases between the two germline ends. The CDR3 here is CASSQEATYIEAFF. The CDR3 DNA reads as TGCGCCAGCAGCCAAGAGGCCACGTACATTGAAGCTTTCTTT.

The V and J genes are TRBV7-2 and TRBJ2-3; 8 bases fit TRBD2. CDR3 length equals 17 residues. Germline values: CDR1 SGHTA, CDR2 FQGNSA. Trimming took 2 bases from V and 1 from J; bases not matched to a gene: 8. This chain's CDR3 is CASSLTHWREGTDTQYF. Here the CDR3 DNA reads TGTGCCAGCAGCTTAACCCACTGGCGGGAGGGCACAGATACGCAGTATTTT.

This clone has only a few counts. This chain connects TRBV19 to TRBJ2-2; tentatively, D is TRBD2 (6 bases). V shed 1 base and J shed 5 bases, with 8 bases lying between them. This CDR3 comprises 14 residues. Germline loops: CDR1 LNHDA, CDR2 SQIVND (reference sequence). CDR3 sequence (DNA): TGTGCCAGTAGTATAGTGCGGGGAACCGGGGAGCTGTTTTTT. As protein: CASSIVRGTGELFF.

The V and J genes are TRBV5-1 and TRBJ2-4, with D possibly TRBD2 on 6 matching bases. The germline gives CDR1 SGHRS, CDR2 YFSETQ. Trimming removed 4 bases from V and 2 bases from J, with 22 bases in between. CDR3 length equals 18 residues. CDR3 in amino acids: CASSHGGLDLGTKNIQYF. The CDR3 DNA reads as TGCGCCAGCAGCCATGGGGGACTGGACCTGGGAACCAAAAACATTCAGTACTTC.

The CDR3 spells CASSRTGANYGYTF. The CDR3 nucleotides read TGTGCCAGCAGCCGGACAGGGGCCAACTATGGCTACACCTTC. The gene calls are TRBV7-2 and TRBJ1-2, with 9 bases identical to TRBD1. Germline V CDR1 and CDR2: SGHTA, FQGNSA. CDR3 length equals 14 residues. Unmatched junction bases numbered 3, after V lost 5 bases and J lost 2 bases.

The gene calls are TRBV5-1 and TRBJ2-1; 7 positions agree with TRBD2. This CDR3 has 17 amino acids. CDR1 and CDR2 from the germline V gene are SGHRS and YFSETQ. J lost 5 bases, V lost 2 bases, and 13 bases had no gene match. Here the CDR3 reads CASSLAFGSGVHNEQFF. The CDR3 bases are TGCGCCAGCAGCTTAGCCTTCGGGAGCGGGGTCCACAATGAGCAGTTCTTC.

The gene calls are TRBV15 and TRBJ1-2; D is uncertain. From germline, CDR1 is LNHNV and CDR2 YYDKDF (reference sequence). V gave up 3 bases and J gave up 3 bases, with 17 bases separating them. The CDR3 contains 16 residues. This CDR3 reads CATSSSFGPEDYGYTF. CDR3 DNA: TGTGCCACCAGCAGTTCCTTTGGGCCAGAAGACTATGGCTACACCTTC. Supplemented by reference TRBV15 and TRBJ1-2, the full variable domain reads DAMVIQNPRYQVTQFGKPVTLSCSQTLNHNVMYWYQQKSSQAPKLLFHYYDKDFNNEADTPDNFQSRRPNTSFCFLDIRSPGLGDTAMYLCATSSSFGPEDYGYTFGSGTRLTVV.